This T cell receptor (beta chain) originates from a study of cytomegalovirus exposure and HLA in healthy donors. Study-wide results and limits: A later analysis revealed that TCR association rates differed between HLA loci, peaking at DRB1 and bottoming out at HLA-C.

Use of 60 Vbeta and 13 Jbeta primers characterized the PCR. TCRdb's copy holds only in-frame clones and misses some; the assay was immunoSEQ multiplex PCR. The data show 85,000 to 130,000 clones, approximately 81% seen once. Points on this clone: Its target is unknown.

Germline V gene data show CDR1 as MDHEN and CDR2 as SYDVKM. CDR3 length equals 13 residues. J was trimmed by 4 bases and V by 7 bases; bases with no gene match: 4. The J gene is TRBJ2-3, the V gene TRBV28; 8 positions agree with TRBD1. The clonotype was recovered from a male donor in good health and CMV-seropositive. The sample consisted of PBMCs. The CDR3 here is CASKDRGPDTQYF. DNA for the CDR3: TGTGCCAGCAAAGACAGGGGACCAGATACGCAGTATTTT.